This TCR beta chain was captured in a study of cytomegalovirus exposure and HLA in healthy donors. Study information: From donors who were HLA-typed, an early data release held 80 million or so unique TCRs. Overall study findings and caveats: Testing in vitro showed a few CMV-associated chains specific for CMV antigens. A later analysis found most CMV-associated TCR beta chains apparently HLA-restricted.

The PCR was carried out with 60 Vbeta primers and 13 Jbeta primers. Profiling relied on immunoSEQ multiplex PCR, and the TCRdb table lists in-frame clones only, not all of them. This sample has tens of thousands of clones; around 78% occur once, and the top ten carry approximately 4.8%. CDR3 length: 15 residues. Germline CDR1 is WSHSY and CDR2 is SAAADI. V shed 3 bases, J shed 4 bases, and the junction held 4 bases outside the gene matches. In this sample, this clone turned up once. What it binds is unknown. This chain links TRBV10-2 with TRBJ2-7; TRBD1 matches at 12 bases. This receptor was identified in a male donor in good health and CMV-seropositive. Sample: PBMCs. Here the CDR3 DNA reads TGCGCCAGCAGTGAAGGGACAGGGGGCCCGTACGAGCAGTACTTC. It yields the protein CASSEGTGGPYEQYF.